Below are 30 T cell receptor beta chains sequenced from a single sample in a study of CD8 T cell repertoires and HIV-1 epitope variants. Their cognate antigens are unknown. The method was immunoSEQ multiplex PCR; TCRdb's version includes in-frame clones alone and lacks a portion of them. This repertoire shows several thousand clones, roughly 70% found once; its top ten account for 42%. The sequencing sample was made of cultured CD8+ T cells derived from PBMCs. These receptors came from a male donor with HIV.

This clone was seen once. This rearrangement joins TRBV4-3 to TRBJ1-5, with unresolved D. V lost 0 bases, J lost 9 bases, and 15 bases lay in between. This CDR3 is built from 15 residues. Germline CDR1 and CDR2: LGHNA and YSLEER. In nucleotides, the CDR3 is TGCGCCAGCAGCCAAGATCAGGAGGGCGCATGGCCCCAGCATTTT. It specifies CASSQDQEGAWPQHF.

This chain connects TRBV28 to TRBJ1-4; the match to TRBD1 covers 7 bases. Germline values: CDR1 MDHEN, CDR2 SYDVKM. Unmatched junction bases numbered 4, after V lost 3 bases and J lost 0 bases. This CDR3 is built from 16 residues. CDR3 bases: TGTGCCAGCAGTTTTGACAGGGCGACAACTAATGAAAAACTGTTTTTT. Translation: CASSFDRATTNEKLFF. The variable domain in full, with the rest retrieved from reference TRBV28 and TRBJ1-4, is DVKVTQSSRYLVKRTGEKVFLECVQDMDHENMFWYRQDPGLGLRLIYFSYDVKMKEKGDIPEGYSVSREKKERFSLILESASTNQTSMYLCASSFDRATTNEKLFFGSGTQLSVL.

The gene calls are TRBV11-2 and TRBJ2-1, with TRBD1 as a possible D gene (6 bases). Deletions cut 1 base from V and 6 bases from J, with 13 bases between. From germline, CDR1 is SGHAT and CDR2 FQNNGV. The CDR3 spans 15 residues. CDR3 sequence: CASSLGGPRSNEQFF. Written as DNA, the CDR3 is TGTGCCAGCAGCTTAGGGGGGCCGAGGTCCAATGAGCAGTTCTTC.

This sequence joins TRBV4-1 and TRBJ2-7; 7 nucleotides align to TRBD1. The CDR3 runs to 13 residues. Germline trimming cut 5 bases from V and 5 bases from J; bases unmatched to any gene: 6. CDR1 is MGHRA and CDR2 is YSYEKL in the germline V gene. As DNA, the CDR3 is TGCGCCAGCAGCTACAGGGGAAGTAACGAGCAGTACTTC. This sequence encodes CASSYRGSNEQYF.

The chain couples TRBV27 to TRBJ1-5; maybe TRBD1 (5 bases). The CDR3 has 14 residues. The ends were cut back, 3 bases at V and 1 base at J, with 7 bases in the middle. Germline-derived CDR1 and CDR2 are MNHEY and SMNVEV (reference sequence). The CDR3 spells CASSLRGSNQPQHF. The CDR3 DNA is TGTGCCAGCAGTTTGAGGGGAAGCAATCAGCCCCAGCATTTT.

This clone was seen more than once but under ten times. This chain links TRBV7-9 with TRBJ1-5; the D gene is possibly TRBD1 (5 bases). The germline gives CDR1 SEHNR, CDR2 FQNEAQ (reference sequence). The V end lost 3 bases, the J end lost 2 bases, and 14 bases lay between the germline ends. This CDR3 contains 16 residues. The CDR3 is CASSFSTRGGNQPQHF. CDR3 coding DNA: TGTGCCAGCAGCTTCTCGACAAGGGGTGGCAATCAGCCCCAGCATTTT.

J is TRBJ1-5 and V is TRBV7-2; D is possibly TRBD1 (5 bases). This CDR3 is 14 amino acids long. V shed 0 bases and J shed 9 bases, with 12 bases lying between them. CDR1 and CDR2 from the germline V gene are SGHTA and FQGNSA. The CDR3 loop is CASSLAYEGRPQHF. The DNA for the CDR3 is TGTGCCAGCAGCTTAGCTTACGAGGGGCGGCCCCAGCATTTT.

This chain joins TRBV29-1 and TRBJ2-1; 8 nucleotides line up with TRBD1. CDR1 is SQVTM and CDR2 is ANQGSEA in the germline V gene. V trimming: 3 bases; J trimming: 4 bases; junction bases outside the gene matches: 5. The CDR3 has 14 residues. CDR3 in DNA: TGCAGCGTTGACCACTGGGACAGGTACAATGAGCAGTTCTTC. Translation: CSVDHWDRYNEQFF.

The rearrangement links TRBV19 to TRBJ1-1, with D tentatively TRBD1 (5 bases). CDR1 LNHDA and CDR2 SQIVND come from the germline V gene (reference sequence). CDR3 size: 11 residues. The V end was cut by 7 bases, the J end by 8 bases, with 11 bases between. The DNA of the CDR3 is TGTGCCAGTACTTCAGGGAGGGAAGCTTTCTTT. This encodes CASTSGREAFF. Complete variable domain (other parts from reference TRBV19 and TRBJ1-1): DGGITQSPKYLFRKEGQNVTLSCEQNLNHDAMYWYRQDPGQGLRLIYYSQIVNDFQKGDIAEGYSVSREKKESFPLTVTSAQKNPTAFYLCASTSGREAFFGQGTRLTVV.

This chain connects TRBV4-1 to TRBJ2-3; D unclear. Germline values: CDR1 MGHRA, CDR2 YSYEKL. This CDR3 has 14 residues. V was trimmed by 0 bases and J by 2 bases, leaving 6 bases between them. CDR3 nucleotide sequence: TGCGCCAGCAGCCAAGACCAGAACACAGATACGCAGTATTTT. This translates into CASSQDQNTDTQYF.

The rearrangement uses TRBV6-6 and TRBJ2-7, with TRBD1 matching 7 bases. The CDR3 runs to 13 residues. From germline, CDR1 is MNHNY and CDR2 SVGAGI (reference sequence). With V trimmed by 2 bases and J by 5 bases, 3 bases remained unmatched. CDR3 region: CASSYQGVNEQYF. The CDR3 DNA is TGTGCCAGCAGTTACCAGGGGGTGAACGAGCAGTACTTC.

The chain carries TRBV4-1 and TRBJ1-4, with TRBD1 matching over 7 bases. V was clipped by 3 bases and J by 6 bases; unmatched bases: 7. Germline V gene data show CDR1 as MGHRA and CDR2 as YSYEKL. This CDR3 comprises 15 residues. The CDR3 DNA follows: TGCGCCAGCAGCCACCCAACCGGGACAGATGAAAAACTGTTTTTT. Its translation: CASSHPTGTDEKLFF.

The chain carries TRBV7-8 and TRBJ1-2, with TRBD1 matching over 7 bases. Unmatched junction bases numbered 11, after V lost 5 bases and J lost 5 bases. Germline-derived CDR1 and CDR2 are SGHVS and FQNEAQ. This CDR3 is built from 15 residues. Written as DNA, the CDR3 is TGTGCCAGCAGCGACGGACAGGTATCGCCGTATGGCTACACCTTC. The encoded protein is CASSDGQVSPYGYTF.

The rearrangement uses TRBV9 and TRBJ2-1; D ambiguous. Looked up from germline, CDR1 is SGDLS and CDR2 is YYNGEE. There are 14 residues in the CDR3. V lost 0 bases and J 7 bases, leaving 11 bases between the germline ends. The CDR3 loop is CASSVAVGHNEQFF. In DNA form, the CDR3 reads TGTGCCAGCAGCGTAGCCGTGGGTCATAATGAGCAGTTCTTC.

CDR3 DNA sequence: TGTGCCAGCAGCTCCATCGGGCAGGGGGCCACCTACAATGAGCAGTTCTTC. Translating gives CASSSIGQGATYNEQFF. This chain uses TRBV2 with TRBJ2-1; 8 nucleotides align to TRBD1. After removal of 6 bases from V and 2 bases from J, the junction contained 12 bases not matched to a gene. Germline-derived CDR1 and CDR2 are SNHLY and FYNNEI. This CDR3 spans 17 amino acids.

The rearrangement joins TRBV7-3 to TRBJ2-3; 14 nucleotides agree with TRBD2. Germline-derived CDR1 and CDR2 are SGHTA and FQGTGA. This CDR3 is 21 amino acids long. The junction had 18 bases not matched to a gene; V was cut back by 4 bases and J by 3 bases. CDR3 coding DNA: TGTGCCAGCAGCTGTCCGGCCTATGGACTAGCGGGGGGTGGAGAGACAGATACGCAGTATTTT. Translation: CASSCPAYGLAGGGETDTQYF. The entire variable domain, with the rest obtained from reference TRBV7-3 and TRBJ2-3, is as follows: GAGVSQTPSNKVTEKGKYVELRCDPISGHTALYWYRQSLGQGPEFLIYFQGTGAADDSGLPNDRFFAVRPEGSVSTLKIQRTERGDSAVYLCASSCPAYGLAGGGETDTQYFGPGTRLTVL.

The DNA of the CDR3 is TGTGCCAGCAGGAAAGGGACAGCCGAGAACACTGAAGCTTTCTTT. Protein sequence: CASRKGTAENTEAFF. The chain employs TRBV2 and TRBJ1-1, with 7 positions matching TRBD1. CDR3 size: 15 residues. Germline values: CDR1 SNHLY, CDR2 FYNNEI. V lost 6 bases to trimming and J lost 1 base; unmatched junction nucleotides: 8.

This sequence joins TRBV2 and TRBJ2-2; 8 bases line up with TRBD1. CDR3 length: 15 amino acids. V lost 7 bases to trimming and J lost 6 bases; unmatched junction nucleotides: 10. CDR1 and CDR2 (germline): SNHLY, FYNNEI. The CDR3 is CASNPGQVAPGELFF. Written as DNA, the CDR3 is TGTGCCAGCAACCCGGGACAGGTCGCACCCGGGGAGCTGTTTTTT.

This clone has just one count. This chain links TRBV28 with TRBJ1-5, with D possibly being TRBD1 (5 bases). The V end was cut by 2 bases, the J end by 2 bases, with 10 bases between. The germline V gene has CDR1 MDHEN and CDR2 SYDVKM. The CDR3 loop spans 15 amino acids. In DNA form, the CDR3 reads TGTGCCAGCAGTTTAAGCAGGGTGGGCAATCAGCCCCAGCATTTT. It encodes CASSLSRVGNQPQHF.

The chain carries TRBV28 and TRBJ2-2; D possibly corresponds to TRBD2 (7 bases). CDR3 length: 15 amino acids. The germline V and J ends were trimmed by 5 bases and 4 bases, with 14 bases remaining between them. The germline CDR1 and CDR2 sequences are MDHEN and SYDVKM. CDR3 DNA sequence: TGTGCCAGCAGTCCCCGGGGGGCCCGCACCGGGGAGCTGTTTTTT. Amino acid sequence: CASSPRGARTGELFF. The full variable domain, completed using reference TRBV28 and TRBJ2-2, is DVKVTQSSRYLVKRTGEKVFLECVQDMDHENMFWYRQDPGLGLRLIYFSYDVKMKEKGDIPEGYSVSREKKERFSLILESASTNQTSMYLCASSPRGARTGELFFGEGSRLTVL.

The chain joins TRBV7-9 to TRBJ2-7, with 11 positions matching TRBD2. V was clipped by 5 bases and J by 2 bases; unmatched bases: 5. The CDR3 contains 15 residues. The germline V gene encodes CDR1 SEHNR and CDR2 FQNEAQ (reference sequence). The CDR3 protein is CASSPTSGSPYEQYF. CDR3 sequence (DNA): TGTGCCAGCAGCCCAACTAGCGGGAGTCCCTACGAGCAGTACTTC.

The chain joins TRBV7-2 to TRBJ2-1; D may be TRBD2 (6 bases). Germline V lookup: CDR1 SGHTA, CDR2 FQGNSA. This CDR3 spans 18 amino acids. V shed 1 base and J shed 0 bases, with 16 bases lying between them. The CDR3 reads CASSLEGVAAYSYNEQFF. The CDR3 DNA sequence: TGTGCCAGCAGCTTAGAAGGGGTAGCGGCATACTCCTACAATGAGCAGTTCTTC.

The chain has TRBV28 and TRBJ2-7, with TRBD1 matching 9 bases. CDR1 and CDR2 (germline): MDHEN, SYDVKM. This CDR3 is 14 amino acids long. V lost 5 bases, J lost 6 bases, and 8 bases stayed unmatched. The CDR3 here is CASSPGTGLPEQYF. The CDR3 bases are TGTGCCAGCAGTCCCGGGACAGGGCTTCCCGAGCAGTACTTC.

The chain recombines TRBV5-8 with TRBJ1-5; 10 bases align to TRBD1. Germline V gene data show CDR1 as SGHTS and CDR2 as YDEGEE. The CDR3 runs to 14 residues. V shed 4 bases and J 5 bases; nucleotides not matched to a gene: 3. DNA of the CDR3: TGTGCCAGCAGCGGGGACAGGGGATATCAGCCCCAGCATTTT. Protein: CASSGDRGYQPQHF.

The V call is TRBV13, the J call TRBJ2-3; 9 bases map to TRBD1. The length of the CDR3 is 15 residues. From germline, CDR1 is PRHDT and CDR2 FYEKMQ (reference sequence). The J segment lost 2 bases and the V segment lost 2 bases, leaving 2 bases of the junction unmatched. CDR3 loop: CASSLRDRATDTQYF. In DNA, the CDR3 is TGTGCCAGCAGCTTAAGGGACAGGGCCACAGATACGCAGTATTTT.

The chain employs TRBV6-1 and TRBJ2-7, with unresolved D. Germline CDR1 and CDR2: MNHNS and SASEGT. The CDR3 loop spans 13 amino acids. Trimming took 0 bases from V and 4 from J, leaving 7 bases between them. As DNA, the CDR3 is TGTGCCAGCAGTGAAGCGACCGCATACGAGCAGTACTTC. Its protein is CASSEATAYEQYF.

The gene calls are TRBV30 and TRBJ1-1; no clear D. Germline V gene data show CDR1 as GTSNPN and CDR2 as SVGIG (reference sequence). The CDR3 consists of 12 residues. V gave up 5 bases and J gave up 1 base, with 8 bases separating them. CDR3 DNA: TGTGCCTGGGGACTCTCGAACACTGAAGCTTTCTTT. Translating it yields CAWGLSNTEAFF.

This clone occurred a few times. The CDR3 region is CAISESTEDQPQHF. CDR3 coding DNA: TGTGCCATCAGTGAGTCGACAGAGGATCAGCCCCAGCATTTT. This chain links TRBV10-3 with TRBJ1-5; D is perhaps TRBD1 (5 bases). Trimming cost V 0 bases and J 5 bases, with 8 bases left between them. The CDR3 consists of 14 residues. The V gene's germline CDR1 is ENHRY and CDR2 SYGVKD.

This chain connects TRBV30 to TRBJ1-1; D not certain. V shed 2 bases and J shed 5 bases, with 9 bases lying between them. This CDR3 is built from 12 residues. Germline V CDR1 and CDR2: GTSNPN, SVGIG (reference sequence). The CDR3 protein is CAWSQAETEAFF. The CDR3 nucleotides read TGTGCCTGGAGTCAGGCGGAGACTGAAGCTTTCTTT.

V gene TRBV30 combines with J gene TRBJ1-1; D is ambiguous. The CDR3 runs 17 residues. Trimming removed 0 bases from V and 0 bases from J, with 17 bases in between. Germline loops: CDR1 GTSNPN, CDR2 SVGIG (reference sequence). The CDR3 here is CAWSVQDFHSLNTEAFF. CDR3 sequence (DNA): TGTGCCTGGAGTGTACAAGACTTCCACTCATTGAACACTGAAGCTTTCTTT.